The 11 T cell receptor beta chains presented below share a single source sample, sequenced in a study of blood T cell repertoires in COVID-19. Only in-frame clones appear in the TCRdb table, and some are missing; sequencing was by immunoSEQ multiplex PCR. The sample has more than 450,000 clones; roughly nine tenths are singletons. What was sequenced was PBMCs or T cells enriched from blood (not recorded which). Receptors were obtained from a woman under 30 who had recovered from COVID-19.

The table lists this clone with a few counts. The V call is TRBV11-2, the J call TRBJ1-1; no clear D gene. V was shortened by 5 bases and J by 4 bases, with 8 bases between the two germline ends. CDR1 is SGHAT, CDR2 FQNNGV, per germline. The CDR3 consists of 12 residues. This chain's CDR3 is CASSRVATEAFF. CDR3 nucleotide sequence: TGTGCCAGCAGCCGGGTTGCCACTGAAGCTTTCTTT. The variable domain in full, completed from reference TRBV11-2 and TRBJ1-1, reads EAGVAQSPRYKIIEKRQSVAFWCNPISGHATLYWYQQILGQGPKLLIQFQNNGVVDDSQLPKDRFSAERLKGVDSTLKIQPAKLEDSAVYLCASSRVATEAFFGQGTRLTVV.

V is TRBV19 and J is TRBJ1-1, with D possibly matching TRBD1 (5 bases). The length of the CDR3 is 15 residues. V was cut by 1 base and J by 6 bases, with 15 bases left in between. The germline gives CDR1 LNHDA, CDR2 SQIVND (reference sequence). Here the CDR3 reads CASSIASGGIAEAFF. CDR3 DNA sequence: TGTGCCAGTAGTATAGCATCCGGGGGTATAGCTGAAGCTTTCTTT.

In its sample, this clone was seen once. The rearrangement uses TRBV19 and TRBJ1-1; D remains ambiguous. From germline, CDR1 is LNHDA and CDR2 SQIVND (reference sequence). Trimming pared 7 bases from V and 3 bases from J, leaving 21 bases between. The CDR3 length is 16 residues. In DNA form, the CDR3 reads TGTGCCAGTACCCGACGCTCCGACCCAGCGCACACTGAAGCTTTCTTT. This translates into CASTRRSDPAHTEAFF. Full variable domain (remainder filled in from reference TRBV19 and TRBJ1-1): DGGITQSPKYLFRKEGQNVTLSCEQNLNHDAMYWYRQDPGQGLRLIYYSQIVNDFQKGDIAEGYSVSREKKESFPLTVTSAQKNPTAFYLCASTRRSDPAHTEAFFGQGTRLTVV.

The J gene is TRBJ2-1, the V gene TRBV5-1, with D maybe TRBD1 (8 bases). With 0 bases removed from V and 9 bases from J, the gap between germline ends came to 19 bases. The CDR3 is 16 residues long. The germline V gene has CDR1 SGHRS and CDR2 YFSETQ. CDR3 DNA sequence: TGCGCCAGCAGCTTGGATGTGGCAGGGGGCGGGAGTGAGCAGTTCTTC. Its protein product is CASSLDVAGGGSEQFF.

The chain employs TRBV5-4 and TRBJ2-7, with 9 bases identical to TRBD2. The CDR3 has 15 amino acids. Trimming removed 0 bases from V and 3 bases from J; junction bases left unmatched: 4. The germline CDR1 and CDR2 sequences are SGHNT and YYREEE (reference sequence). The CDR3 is CASSLGRGGDYEQYF. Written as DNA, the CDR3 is TGTGCCAGCAGCTTGGGGCGGGGGGGCGACTACGAGCAGTACTTC.

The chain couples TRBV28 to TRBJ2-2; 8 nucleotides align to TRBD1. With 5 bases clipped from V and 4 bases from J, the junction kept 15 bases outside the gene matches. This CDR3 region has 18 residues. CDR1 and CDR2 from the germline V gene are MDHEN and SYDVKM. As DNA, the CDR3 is TGTGCCAGCAGTACCGTCTGGACAGGGATCTCTCGCACCGGGGAGCTGTTTTTT. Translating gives CASSTVWTGISRTGELFF. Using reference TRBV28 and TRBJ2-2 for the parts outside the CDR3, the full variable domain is DVKVTQSSRYLVKRTGEKVFLECVQDMDHENMFWYRQDPGLGLRLIYFSYDVKMKEKGDIPEGYSVSREKKERFSLILESASTNQTSMYLCASSTVWTGISRTGELFFGEGSRLTVL.

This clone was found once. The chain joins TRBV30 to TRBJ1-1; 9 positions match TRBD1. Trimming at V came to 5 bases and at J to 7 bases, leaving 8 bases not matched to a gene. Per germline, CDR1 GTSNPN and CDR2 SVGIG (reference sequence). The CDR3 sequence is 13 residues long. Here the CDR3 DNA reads TGTGCCTGGTCATGGGGACAGGGAAATGAAGCTTTCTTT. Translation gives CAWSWGQGNEAFF.

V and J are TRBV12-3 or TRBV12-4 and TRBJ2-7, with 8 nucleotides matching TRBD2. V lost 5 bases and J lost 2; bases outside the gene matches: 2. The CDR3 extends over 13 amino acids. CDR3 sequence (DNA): TGTGCCAGCAGTGTCGGGGGGGCCTACGAGCAGTACTTC. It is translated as CASSVGGAYEQYF.

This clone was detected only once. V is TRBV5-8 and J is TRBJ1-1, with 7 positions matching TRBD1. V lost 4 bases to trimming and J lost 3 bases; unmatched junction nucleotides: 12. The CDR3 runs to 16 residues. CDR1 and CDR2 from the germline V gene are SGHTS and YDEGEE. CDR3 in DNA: TGTGCCAGCAGCCTAGGACAGGCCATCCGGGACACTGAAGCTTTCTTT. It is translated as CASSLGQAIRDTEAFF.

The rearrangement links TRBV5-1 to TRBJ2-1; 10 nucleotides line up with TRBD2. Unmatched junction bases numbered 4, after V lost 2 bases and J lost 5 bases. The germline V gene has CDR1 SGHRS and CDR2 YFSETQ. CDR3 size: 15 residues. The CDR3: CASSFDLAGDNEQFF. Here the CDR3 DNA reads TGCGCCAGCAGCTTTGATCTAGCGGGGGACAATGAGCAGTTCTTC.

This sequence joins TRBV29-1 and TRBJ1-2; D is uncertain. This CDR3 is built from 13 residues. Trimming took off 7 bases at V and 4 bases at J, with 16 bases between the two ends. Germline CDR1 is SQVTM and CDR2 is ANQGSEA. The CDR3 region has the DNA TGCAGCGCTATGGACTCGTTAGCCTATGGCTACACCTTC. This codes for CSAMDSLAYGYTF. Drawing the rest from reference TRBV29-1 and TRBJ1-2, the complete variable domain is SAVISQKPSRDICQRGTSLTIQCQVDSQVTMMFWYRQQPGQSLTLIATANQGSEATYESGFVIDKFPISRPNLTFSTLTVSNMSPEDSSIYLCSAMDSLAYGYTFGSGTRLTVV.